This TCR beta chain was sequenced for a study of T cells in Graves' hyperthyroidism and ophthalmopathy. Looking at the study overall: Before treatment of any kind, peripheral blood was taken at initial diagnosis.

It was RNA transcripts that yielded the amplified TCR beta CDR3 regions. First-round RT-PCR with HTBI primers amplified the TCR CDR3 region. TCRdb independently ran MiXCR on the multiplex PCR reads; one entry per CDR3 protein. Among about 640,000 distinct CDR3 sequences listed, around 21% were seen once. Clinicians diagnosed patients from clinical symptoms, serum thyroxine and TRAb, thyroid ultrasound and orbital computed tomography. This clonotype was detected ten times or more. The sample taken for sequencing was blood. The TCR originated in a young man with Graves' ophthalmopathy.

CDR3 sequence reads: CAWSVQAGSTDTQYF. DNA of the CDR3: TGTGCCTGGAGTGTTCAGGCGGGGTCCACAGATACGCAGTATTTT. The chain combines TRBV30 with TRBJ2-3; possibly TRBD2 for D (6 bases). The germline V and J ends were trimmed by 0 bases and 2 bases, with 12 bases remaining between them. Germline CDR1 GTSNPN, CDR2 SVGIG (reference sequence). There are 15 residues in the CDR3.